Sequencing of this T cell receptor (beta chain) was carried out in a study of blood T cell repertoires in COVID-19. Study at large: Samples taken during acute and convalescent COVID-19 were collected in the United States, Italy and Spain. PBMCs, B-cell-depleted T cells, or T cells were the source of the cDNA or gDNA that made up the material.

In the study's own analysis: Estimation of nucleated cell counts relied on the amplification of reference gene primers. This table comes from immunoSEQ multiplex PCR, and its TCRdb copy is limited to in-frame clones, with some not included. V and J calls and clone size are copied from that table; D and trimming were computed from the DNA. The sample records nearly 35,000 clones, around 86% being singletons. There are a few counts of this clone. With V trimmed by 6 bases and J by 7 bases, 2 bases remained unmatched. The CDR3 has 11 residues. CDR1 MNHEY and CDR2 SMNVEV come from the germline V gene (reference sequence).

Sequencing was carried out using peripheral blood. The V call is TRBV27, the J call TRBJ2-7, with 8 bases that match TRBD2. The receptor comes from a man between 65 and 85 years old with acute or convalescent COVID-19. CDR3 loop: CASRSGREQYF. The CDR3 DNA reads TGTGCCAGCAGGAGCGGGAGAGAGCAGTACTTC.